This entry lists 17 T cell receptor delta chains sequenced from one sample in a study of gamma-delta chains in newborns, infants, children. With CATT, TCRdb re-called clones from the reads. Of 6,000 or so delta-chain clones in the sample, around 1.9% were seen once. Material for sequencing was blood. These receptors were obtained from a child who was a newborn, infant or young child, either healthy, febrile or measles-vaccinated (not recorded which).

Concerning this clone: The amino acid sequence in TCRdb belongs to a much larger clone and departs from this DNA's translation at residue 15, likely a sequencing read error; the sequence shown is translated from the DNA. The chain has TRDV2 and TRDJ3; 10 bases map to TRDD3. This CDR3 is built from 20 residues. The germline V gene has CDR1 GEAIGNYY and CDR2 EKD. CDR3 DNA sequence: TGTGCCTGTGACACCGTACTGGGGGATTTTCGCTCCTGGGACGCCCGACAGATGTTTTTC. This translates into CACDTVLGDFRSWDARQMFF.

This clone ranks as medium-sized (0.01 to 0.1%). This chain links TRDV2 with TRDJ2; 7 bases map to TRDD3. CDR1 GEAIGNYY and CDR2 EKD come from the germline V gene. The J segment lost 5 bases and the V segment lost 0 bases, leaving 5 bases of the junction unmatched. The CDR3 has 15 amino acids. Here the CDR3 DNA reads TGTGCCTGTGACACCGTCGGGGGGGATACAGCACAACTCTTCTTT. Translated: CACDTVGGDTAQLFF.

This clone came up a few times. Being one base from a much bigger clone, this may be a read error. The same CDR3 also results from other DNA sequences found in this sample. The chain combines TRDV2 with TRDJ3; 10 positions match TRDD3. From germline, CDR1 is GEAIGNYY and CDR2 EKD. This CDR3 is 18 amino acids long. The CDR3 sequence is CACDTLGDSSWDTRQMFF. CDR3 bases: TGTGCTTGTGACACCCTGGGGGATAGCTCCTGGGACACCCGACAGATGTTTTTC.

About this clone: Just one base apart from a much larger clone, this may be a read error. Other nucleotide sequences from this sample produce the same CDR3. V gene TRDV2 combines with J gene TRDJ3; 11 nucleotides agree with TRDD3. CDR1 and CDR2 from the germline V gene are GEAIGNYY and EKD. This CDR3 has 17 amino acids. Written as DNA, the CDR3 is TGTGCCTGCGACAAACTGGGGGATACCTGGGACACCCGACAGATGTTTTTC. This encodes CACDKLGDTWDTRQMFF.

This clone was recorded a few times. A read error is the likely source, as a far larger clone sits one nucleotide away. The chain couples TRDV2 to TRDJ3; 11 bases map to TRDD3. Trimming took 1 base from V and 0 from J; bases not matched to a gene: 10. This CDR3 region has 21 residues. Looked up from germline, CDR1 is GEAIGNYY and CDR2 is EKD. CDR3 protein: CACDTILGDIQISWDTRQMFF. As DNA, the CDR3 is TGTGCCTGTGACACGATACTGGGGGATATACAGATCTCCTGGGACACCCGACAGATGTTTTTC.

This clone occurred a few times. The protein in TCRdb stems from a much larger clone and differs at residue 12 from this DNA's translation, likely a read error; here the protein is translated from the DNA. The rearrangement links TRDV2 to TRDJ3; 13 nucleotides align to TRDD3. CDR1 is GEAIGNYY, CDR2 EKD, per germline. V trimming: 0 bases; J trimming: 5 bases; junction bases outside the gene matches: 6. This CDR3 is 19 amino acids long. CDR3 region: CACDTLTGGYARDTRQMFF. CDR3 DNA: TGTGCCTGTGACACCCTCACTGGGGGATACGCCCGGGACACCCGACAGATGTTTTTC.

The table lists this clone with a few counts. A read error may explain this, as a much larger clone is one base away. Additional DNA sequences in this sample encode the identical CDR3. The genes are TRDV2 and TRDJ3; 9 positions match TRDD3. J lost 1 base, V lost 0 bases, and 9 bases had no gene match. The CDR3 totals 20 residues. The germline V gene has CDR1 GEAIGNYY and CDR2 EKD. In DNA form, the CDR3 reads TGTGCCTGTGACACCGGTGACTACTGGGGGAGTTCCTGGGACACCCGACAGATGTTTTTC. Protein product: CACDTGDYWGSSWDTRQMFF.

The chain carries TRDV2 and TRDJ1; TRDD3 matches at 9 bases. V lost 5 bases to trimming and J lost 0 bases; unmatched junction nucleotides: 21. Looked up from germline, CDR1 is GEAIGNYY and CDR2 is EKD. The CDR3 runs 20 residues. This CDR3 reads CACGPLPRGLGDLYTDKLIF. CDR3 sequence (DNA): TGTGCCTGTGGCCCCCTTCCCAGGGGACTGGGGGACCTTTACACCGATAAACTCATCTTT.

This clone has a handful of counts. Since a far larger clone is one base different, this is likely a read error. This chain uses TRDV2 with TRDJ3, with TRDD3 identical over 12 bases. Looked up from germline, CDR1 is GEAIGNYY and CDR2 is EKD. The CDR3 covers 21 residues. The chain's CDR3 is CARDTVLGDTRSSWDTRQMFF. CDR3 in DNA: TGTGCCCGTGACACCGTACTGGGGGATACCCGAAGCTCCTGGGACACCCGACAGATGTTTTTC.

The sample holds a few counts of this clone. It is likely a read error: a sequence one base away is far more abundant. Other DNA sequences in this specimen translate into the identical CDR3. V and J are TRDV2 and TRDJ3, with 13 bases fitting TRDD3. The germline CDR1 and CDR2 sequences are GEAIGNYY and EKD. This CDR3 region has 21 residues. In nucleotides, the CDR3 is TGCGCCTGTGACCCAATACTGGGGGATACGCTAGGCTCCTGGGACACCCGACAGATGTTTTTC. Protein: CACDPILGDTLGSWDTRQMFF.

This clone was counted between two and nine times. A much larger clone differs by one base, so this may be a read error. This sample includes further DNA sequences coding for the same CDR3. The chain is built from TRDV2 and TRDJ3; 12 bases line up with TRDD3. CDR1 GEAIGNYY and CDR2 EKD come from the germline V gene. The V gene end was trimmed by 7 bases and the J gene end by 3 bases; junction bases not matched to a gene: 9. The CDR3 contains 18 residues. CDR3 sequence: CACDSGGYAVWDTRQMFF. CDR3 DNA sequence: TGTGCCTGCGACTCTGGGGGATACGCAGTCTGGGACACCCGACAGATGTTTTTC.

This clone turned up a few times. This may be a read error: a much more frequent sequence differs by one nucleotide. Other DNA sequences in the same sample also yield this CDR3. The chain recombines TRDV2 with TRDJ3, with TRDD3 matching 10 bases. The CDR3 contains 22 residues. CDR1 is GEAIGNYY and CDR2 is EKD in the germline V gene. The DNA of the CDR3 is TGCGCCTGTGACACCGCTAACGGGGGATACGCATCGAGCTCCTGGGACACCCGACAGATGTTTTTC. Translating it yields CACDTANGGYASSSWDTRQMFF.

A note on this clone: The protein given by TCRdb reflects a much larger clone and differs at residue 10 from this DNA's translation, likely from a read error; the protein shown is the DNA's translation. The chain carries TRDV2 and TRDJ2, with 10 bases that match TRDD3. The CDR3 is made up of 19 amino acids. Germline trimming cut 4 bases from V and 0 bases from J; bases unmatched to any gene: 13. Germline V gene sequence: CDR1 GEAIGNYY, CDR2 EKD. The CDR3 nucleotides read TGTGCCTGTGATCCGGTACTGGGGGATTCACTAGCTTTGACAGCACAACTCTTCTTT. As protein: CACDPVLGDSLALTAQLFF.

A few counts support this clone. TCRdb records a much larger clone's protein for this DNA, with a difference at residue 12 that likely arises from a read error; the protein given is the translation of the DNA. The J gene is TRDJ3, the V gene TRDV2; D uncertain. Germline loops: CDR1 GEAIGNYY, CDR2 EKD. CDR3 length: 17 residues. Here the CDR3 reads CACDTVDASWDARQMFF. CDR3 nucleotides: TGTGCCTGTGACACCGTGGATGCATCATGGGACGCCCGACAGATGTTTTTC.

As to this clone: With a far larger clone one base away, a read error is the likely cause. The identical CDR3 is also encoded by other nucleotide sequences in the sample. This sequence joins TRDV2 and TRDJ3; no reliable D call. CDR3 length equals 17 residues. With 3 bases removed from V and 0 bases from J, the gap between germline ends came to 11 bases. CDR1 is GEAIGNYY and CDR2 is EKD in the germline V gene. CDR3 loop: CACDGTSSSWDTRQMFF. The CDR3, as DNA: TGTGCCTGTGACGGTACCTCCAGCTCCTGGGACACCCGACAGATGTTTTTC.

In the case of this clone: A single base separates this from a much larger clone, so it may be a read error. Distinct nucleotide sequences in the sample also encode this CDR3. The genes are TRDV2 and TRDJ3; TRDD3 aligns across 11 bases. Germline CDR1 reads GEAIGNYY; CDR2 reads EKD. The CDR3 loop spans 19 amino acids. The CDR3 spells CACDKMGDTSSWDTRQMFF. The DNA of the CDR3 is TGTGCCTGTGACAAAATGGGGGATACGAGCTCCTGGGACACCCGGCAGATGTTTTTC.

The chain carries TRDV1 and TRDJ1; TRDD3 matches at 13 bases. Germline values: CDR1 TSWWSYY, CDR2 QGS. The V gene end was trimmed by 0 bases and the J gene end by 4 bases; junction bases not matched to a gene: 20. This CDR3 contains 22 residues. CDR3 nucleotide sequence: TGTGCTCTTGGGGAACTTCCCGGACCCGTCTCTATTACTGGGGGATACGACGATAAACTCATCTTT. Translation: CALGELPGPVSITGGYDDKLIF.